This TCR beta chain was sequenced during a study of T cells after yellow fever vaccination. This clonotype was observed many times. Its antigen is still unknown. CDR3 length: 14 residues. CDR1 MGHDK and CDR2 SYGVNS come from the germline V gene. Trimming stripped 2 bases from V and 6 bases from J, with 13 bases between. Study-wide results and caveats: One caveat is that FACS-sorted repertoires could contain abundant clonotypes contaminating from the bulk population.

TCRdb re-called the 5' RACE reads with MiXCR, one entry per CDR3 protein. The table records a few hundred thousand distinct CDR3 sequences, 8.7% of them present only once. The sample in question was PBMCs, obtained on the day of the first yellow fever vaccination. The rearrangement links TRBV25-1 to TRBJ1-1; D not resolved. This TCR derives from a man younger than 35 who received the YFV17D yellow fever vaccine. The DNA for the CDR3 is TGTGCCAGCAGTGAAGCAGGCACCCTCCCTGAAGCTTTCTTT. The encoded protein is CASSEAGTLPEAFF.